The clone carrying this T cell receptor beta chain was seen a few times. The germline gives CDR1 DFQATT, CDR2 SNEGSKA (reference sequence). The CDR3 sequence is 12 residues long. V lost 4 bases, J lost 4 bases, and 3 bases stayed unmatched. This sample stems from a study of identical twins. Using its own MiXCR run on the 5' RACE reads, TCRdb lists one record per CDR3 protein. The sample records 410,000 or so distinct CDR3 sequences, 18% being singletons. The source is a man in his forties or fifties in good health. The gene calls are TRBV20-1 and TRBJ1-1; 7 nucleotides match TRBD1. Sequencing was performed on naive T cells sorted from blood. The CDR3 sequence: CSAKRDSTEAFF. The CDR3, as DNA: TGCAGTGCTAAAAGGGACAGCACTGAAGCTTTCTTT.